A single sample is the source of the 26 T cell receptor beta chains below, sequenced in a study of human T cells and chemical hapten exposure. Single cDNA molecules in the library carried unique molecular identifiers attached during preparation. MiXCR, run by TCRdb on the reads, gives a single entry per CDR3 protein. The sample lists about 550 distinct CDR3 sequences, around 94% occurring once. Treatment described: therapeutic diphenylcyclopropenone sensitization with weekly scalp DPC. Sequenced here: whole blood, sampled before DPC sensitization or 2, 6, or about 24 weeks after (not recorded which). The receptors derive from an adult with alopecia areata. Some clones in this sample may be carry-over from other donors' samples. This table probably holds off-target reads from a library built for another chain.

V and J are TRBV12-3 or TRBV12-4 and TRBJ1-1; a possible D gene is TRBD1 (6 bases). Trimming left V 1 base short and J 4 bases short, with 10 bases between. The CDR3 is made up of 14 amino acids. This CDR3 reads CASSLVGGGTEAFF. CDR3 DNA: TGTGCCAGCAGTTTAGTAGGGGGTGGCACTGAAGCTTTCTTT.

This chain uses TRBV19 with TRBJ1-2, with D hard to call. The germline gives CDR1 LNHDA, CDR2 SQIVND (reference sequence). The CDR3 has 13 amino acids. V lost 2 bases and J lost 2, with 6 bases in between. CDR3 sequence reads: CASSITVNYGYTF. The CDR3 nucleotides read TGTGCCAGTAGTATAACAGTCAACTATGGCTACACCTTC. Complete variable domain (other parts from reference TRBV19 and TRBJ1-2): DGGITQSPKYLFRKEGQNVTLSCEQNLNHDAMYWYRQDPGQGLRLIYYSQIVNDFQKGDIAEGYSVSREKKESFPLTVTSAQKNPTAFYLCASSITVNYGYTFGSGTRLTVV.

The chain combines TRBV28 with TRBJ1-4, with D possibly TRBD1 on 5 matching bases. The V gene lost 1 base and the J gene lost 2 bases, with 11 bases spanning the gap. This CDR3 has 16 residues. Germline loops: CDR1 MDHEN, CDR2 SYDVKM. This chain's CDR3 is CASSLSGLGTNEKLFF. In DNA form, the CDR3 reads TGTGCCAGCAGTTTATCGGGGCTCGGGACTAATGAAAAACTGTTTTTT.

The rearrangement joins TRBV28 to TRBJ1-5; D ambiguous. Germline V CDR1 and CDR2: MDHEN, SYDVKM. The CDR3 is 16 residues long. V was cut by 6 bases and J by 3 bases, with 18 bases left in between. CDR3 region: CASSLYAYNLNQPQHF. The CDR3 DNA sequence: TGTGCCAGCAGCCTTTATGCCTACAATCTCAATCAGCCCCAGCATTTT.

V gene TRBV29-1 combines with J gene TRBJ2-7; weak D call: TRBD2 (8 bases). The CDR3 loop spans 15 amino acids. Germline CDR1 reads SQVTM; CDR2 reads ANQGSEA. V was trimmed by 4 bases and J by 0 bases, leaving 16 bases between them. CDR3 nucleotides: TGCAGCGTTGCCGGGGGGGACAGAAGCTCCTACGAGCAGTACTTC. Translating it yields CSVAGGDRSSYEQYF.

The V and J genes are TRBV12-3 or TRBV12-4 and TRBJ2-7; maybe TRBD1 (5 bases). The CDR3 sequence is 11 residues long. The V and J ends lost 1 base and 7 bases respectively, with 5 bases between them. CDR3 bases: TGTGCCAGCAGTTTAGGACAGGAGCAGTACTTC. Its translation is CASSLGQEQYF.

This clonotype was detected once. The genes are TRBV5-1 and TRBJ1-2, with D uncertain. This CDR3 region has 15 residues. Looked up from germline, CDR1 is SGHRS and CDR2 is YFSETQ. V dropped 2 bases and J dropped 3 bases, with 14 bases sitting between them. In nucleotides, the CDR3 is TGCGCCAGCAGCTTAATGTCTAAAGCAGACTATGGCTACACCTTC. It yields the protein CASSLMSKADYGYTF.

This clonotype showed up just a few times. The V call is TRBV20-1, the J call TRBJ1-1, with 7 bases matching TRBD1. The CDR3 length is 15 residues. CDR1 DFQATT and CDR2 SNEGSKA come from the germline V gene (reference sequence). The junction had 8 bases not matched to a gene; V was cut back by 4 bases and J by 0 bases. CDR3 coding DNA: TGCAGTGCTAACCACAGGGGATCGATGAACACTGAAGCTTTCTTT. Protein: CSANHRGSMNTEAFF.

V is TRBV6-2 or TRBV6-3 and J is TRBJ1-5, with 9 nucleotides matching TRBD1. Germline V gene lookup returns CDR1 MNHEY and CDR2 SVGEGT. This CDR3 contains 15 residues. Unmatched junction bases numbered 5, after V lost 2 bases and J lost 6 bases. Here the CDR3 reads CASSYGGTGIQPQHF. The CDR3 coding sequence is TGTGCCAGCAGTTACGGGGGGACAGGGATTCAGCCCCAGCATTTT.

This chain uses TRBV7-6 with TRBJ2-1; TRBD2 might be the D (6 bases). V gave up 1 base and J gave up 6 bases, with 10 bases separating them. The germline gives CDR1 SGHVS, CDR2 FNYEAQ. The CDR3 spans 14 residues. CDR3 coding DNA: TGTGCCAGCAGCTTAGATTTCGGGGGCAATGAGCAGTTCTTC. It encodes CASSLDFGGNEQFF. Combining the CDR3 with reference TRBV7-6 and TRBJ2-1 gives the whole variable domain GAGVSQSPRYKVTKRGQDVALRCDPISGHVSLYWYRQALGQGPEFLTYFNYEAQQDKSGLPNDRFSAERPEGSISTLTIQRTEQRDSAMYRCASSLDFGGNEQFFGPGTRLTVL.

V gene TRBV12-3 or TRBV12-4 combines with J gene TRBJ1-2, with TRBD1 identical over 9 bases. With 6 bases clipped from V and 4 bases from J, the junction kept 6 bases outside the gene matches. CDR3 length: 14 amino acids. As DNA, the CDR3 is TGTGCCAGCAGCATATGGACAGGGGCCTATGGCTACACCTTC. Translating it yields CASSIWTGAYGYTF.

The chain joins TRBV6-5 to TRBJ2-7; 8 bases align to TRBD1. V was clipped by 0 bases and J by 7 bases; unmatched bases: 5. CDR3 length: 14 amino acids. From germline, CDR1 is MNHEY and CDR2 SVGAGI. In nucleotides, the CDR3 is TGTGCCAGCAGTTACTCGTCAGGGGGCAGGGAGCAGTACTTC. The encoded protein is CASSYSSGGREQYF.

The CDR3 DNA reads as TGTGCCATCACCCCGACTGGGGTTGGGTACGAGCAGTACTTC. This sequence encodes CAITPTGVGYEQYF. The J gene is TRBJ2-7, the V gene TRBV10-3; D unclear. The CDR3 contains 14 residues. The germline gives CDR1 ENHRY, CDR2 SYGVKD. V lost 7 bases, J lost 4 bases, and 17 bases lay in between.

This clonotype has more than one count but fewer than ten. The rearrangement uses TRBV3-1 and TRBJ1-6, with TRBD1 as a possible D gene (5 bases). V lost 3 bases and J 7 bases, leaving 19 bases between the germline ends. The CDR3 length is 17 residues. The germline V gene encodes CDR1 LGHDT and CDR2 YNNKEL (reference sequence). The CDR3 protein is CASSQGPLTAGNSPLHF. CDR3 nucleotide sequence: TGTGCCAGCAGCCAGGGACCCTTAACGGCCGGGAATTCACCCCTCCACTTT.

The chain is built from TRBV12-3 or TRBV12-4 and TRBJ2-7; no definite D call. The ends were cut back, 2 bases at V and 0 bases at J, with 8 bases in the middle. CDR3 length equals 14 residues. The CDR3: CASSLSGSSYEQYF. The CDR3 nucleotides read TGTGCCAGCAGTTTAAGTGGCAGCTCCTACGAGCAGTACTTC.

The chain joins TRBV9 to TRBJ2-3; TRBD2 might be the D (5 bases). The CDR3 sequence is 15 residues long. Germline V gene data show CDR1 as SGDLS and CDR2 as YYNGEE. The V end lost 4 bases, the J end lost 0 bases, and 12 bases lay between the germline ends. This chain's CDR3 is CASSSEDSSTDTQYF. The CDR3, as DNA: TGTGCCAGCAGCTCTGAGGACTCTAGCACAGATACGCAGTATTTT.

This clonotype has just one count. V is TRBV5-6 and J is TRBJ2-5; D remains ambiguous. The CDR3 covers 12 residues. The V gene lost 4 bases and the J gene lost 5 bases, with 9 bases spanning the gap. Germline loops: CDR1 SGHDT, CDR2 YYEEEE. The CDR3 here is CASSLLLETQYF. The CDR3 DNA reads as TGTGCCAGCAGCCTCCTTTTGGAGACCCAGTACTTC.

CDR3 sequence: CASSLDSNYGYTF. The CDR3 DNA reads TGTGCCAGCAGCTTAGACAGTAACTATGGCTACACCTTC. The chain couples TRBV7-8 to TRBJ1-2; D is unclear. Germline V gives CDR1 SGHVS, CDR2 FQNEAQ. Deletions cut 1 base from V and 1 base from J, with 4 bases between. The CDR3 loop spans 13 amino acids.

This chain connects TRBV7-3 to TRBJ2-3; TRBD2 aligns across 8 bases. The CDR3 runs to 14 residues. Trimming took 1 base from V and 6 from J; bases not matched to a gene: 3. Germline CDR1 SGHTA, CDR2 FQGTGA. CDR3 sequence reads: CASSLISGVDTQYF. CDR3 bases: TGTGCCAGCAGCTTAATTAGCGGGGTGGATACGCAGTATTTT.

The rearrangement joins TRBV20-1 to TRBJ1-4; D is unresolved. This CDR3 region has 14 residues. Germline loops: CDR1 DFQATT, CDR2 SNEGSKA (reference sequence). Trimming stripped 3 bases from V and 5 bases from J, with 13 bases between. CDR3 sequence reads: CSARVGLGNEKLFF. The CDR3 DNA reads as TGCAGTGCTAGGGTTGGACTGGGGAATGAAAAACTGTTTTTT.

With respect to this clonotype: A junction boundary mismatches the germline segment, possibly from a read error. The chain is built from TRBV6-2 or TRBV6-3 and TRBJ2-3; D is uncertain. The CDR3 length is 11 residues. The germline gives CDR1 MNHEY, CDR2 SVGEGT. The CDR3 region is CASSYSRASNF. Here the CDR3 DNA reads TGTGCCAGCAGTTATTCCCGGGCCTCCAATTTT.

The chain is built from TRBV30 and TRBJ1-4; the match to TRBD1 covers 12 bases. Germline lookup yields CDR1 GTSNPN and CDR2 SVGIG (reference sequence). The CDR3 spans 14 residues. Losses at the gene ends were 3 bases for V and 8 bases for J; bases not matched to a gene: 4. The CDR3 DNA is TGTGCCTGGAGCCCTGGGACAGGGGGCGAAAAACTGTTTTTT. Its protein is CAWSPGTGGEKLFF.

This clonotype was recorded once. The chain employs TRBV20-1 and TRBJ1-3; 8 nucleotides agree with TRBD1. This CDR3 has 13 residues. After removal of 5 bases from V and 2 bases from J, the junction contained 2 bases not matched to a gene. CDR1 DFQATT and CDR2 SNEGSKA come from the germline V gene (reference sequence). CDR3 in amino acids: CSASDRAGNTIYF. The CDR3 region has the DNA TGCAGTGCTTCGGACAGGGCTGGAAACACCATATATTTT.

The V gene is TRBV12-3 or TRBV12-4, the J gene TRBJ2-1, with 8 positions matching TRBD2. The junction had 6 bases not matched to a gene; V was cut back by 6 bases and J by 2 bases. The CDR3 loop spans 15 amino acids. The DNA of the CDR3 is TGTGCCAGCAGATCAAACGGGGGGGCCTACAATGAGCAGTTCTTC. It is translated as CASRSNGGAYNEQFF.

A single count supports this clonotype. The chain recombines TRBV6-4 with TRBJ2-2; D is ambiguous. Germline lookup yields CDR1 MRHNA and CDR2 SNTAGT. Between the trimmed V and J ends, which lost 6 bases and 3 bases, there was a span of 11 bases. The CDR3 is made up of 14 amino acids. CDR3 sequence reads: CASRKDTDTGELFF. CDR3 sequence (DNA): TGTGCCAGCAGAAAAGACACCGACACCGGGGAGCTGTTTTTT.

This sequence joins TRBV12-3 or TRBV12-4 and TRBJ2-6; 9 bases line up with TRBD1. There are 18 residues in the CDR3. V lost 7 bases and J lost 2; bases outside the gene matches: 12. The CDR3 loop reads CASTLQGALRTGANVLTF. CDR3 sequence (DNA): TGTGCCAGCACCTTACAGGGGGCGCTAAGAACTGGGGCCAACGTCCTGACTTTC.